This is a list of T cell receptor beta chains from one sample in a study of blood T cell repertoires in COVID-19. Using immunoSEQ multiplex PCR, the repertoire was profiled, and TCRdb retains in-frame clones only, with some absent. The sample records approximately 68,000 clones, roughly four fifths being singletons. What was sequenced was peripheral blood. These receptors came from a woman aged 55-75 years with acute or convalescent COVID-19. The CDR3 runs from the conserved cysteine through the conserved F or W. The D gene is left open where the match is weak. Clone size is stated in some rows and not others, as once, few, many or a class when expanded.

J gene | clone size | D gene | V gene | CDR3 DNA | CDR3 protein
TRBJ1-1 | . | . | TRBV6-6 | TGTGCCAGCAGTTACCAGGGGCACGAGGGGGCTTTCTTT | CASSYQGHEGAFF
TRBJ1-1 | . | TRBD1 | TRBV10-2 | TGCGCCAGCAGTGAACAGGGGAGCACTGAAGCTTTCTTT | CASSEQGSTEAFF
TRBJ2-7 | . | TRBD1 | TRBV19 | TGTGCCAGTAGTACCCAGGGGGCGAAGAACGAGCAGTACTTC | CASSTQGAKNEQYF
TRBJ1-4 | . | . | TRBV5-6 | TGTGCCAGCAGCTTGTCGGGGGAAAATAGACTGTTTTTT | CASSLSGENRLFF
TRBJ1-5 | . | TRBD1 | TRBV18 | TGTGCCAGCTCGCCGGGACAGGGATTAGGGCCCCAGCATTTT | CASSPGQGLGPQHF
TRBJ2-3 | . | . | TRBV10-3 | TGTGCCATCAGTCCCCGACTGAGCACAGATACGCAGTATTTT | CAISPRLSTDTQYF
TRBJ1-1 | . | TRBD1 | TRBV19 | TGTGCCAGTAGTATCCCCAGACAGGGAGCTGAAGCTTTCTTT | CASSIPRQGAEAFF
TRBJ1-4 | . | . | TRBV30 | TGTGCCTGGACGAGCGGCCATGAAAAACTGTTTTTT | CAWTSGHEKLFF
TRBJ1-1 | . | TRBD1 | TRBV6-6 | TGTGCCAGCAGTTACGACAGGGGCACTGAAGCTTTCTTT | CASSYDRGTEAFF
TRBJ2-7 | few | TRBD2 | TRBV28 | TGTGCCAGCAGTATTCGACCGGGGGGCTACGAGCAGTACTTC | CASSIRPGGYEQYF
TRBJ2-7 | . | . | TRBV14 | TGTGCCAGCAGCCAGCCGGCGGGGCGCTTATACGAGCAGTACTTC | CASSQPAGRLYEQYF
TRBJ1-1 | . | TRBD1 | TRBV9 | TGTGCCAGCAGCGCAACCGGGACAGGCAACACTGAAGCTTTCTTT | CASSATGTGNTEAFF
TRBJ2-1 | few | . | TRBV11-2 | TGTGCCAGCAGCTTAGGAAAGGGGAATCACAATGAGCAGTTCTTC | CASSLGKGNHNEQFF
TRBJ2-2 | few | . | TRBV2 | TGTGCCAGCAGTGGTCGGGGTACCGGGGAGCTGTTTTTT | CASSGRGTGELFF
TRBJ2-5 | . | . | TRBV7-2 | TGTGCCAGCAGCTTAGCCGGCAGGTTAGAAGAGACCCAGTACTTC | CASSLAGRLEETQYF
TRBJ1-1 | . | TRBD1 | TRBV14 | TGTGCCAGCAGGGGCACAGGGGCAATGAACACTGAAGCTTTCTTT | CASRGTGAMNTEAFF
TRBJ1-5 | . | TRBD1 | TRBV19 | TGTGCCAGTAGTATCGGGACAGGGAGCAATCAGCCCCAGCATTTT | CASSIGTGSNQPQHF
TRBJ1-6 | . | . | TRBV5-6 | TGTGCCAGCAAAAGGAGGAATTCACCCCTCCACTTT | CASKRRNSPLHF
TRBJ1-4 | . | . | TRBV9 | TGTGCCAGCAGCGCGTCAGGGGATCAAGAAAAACTGTTTTTT | CASSASGDQEKLFF
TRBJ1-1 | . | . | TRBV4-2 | TGTGCCAGCAGCCAGGTAGACACGTTCCATACTTTCTTT | CASSQVDTFHTFF
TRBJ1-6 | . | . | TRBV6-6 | TGTGCCAGCAGTTACTCTCAGGCAATCAATTCACCCCTCCACTTT | CASSYSQAINSPLHF
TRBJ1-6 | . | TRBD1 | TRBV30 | TGTGCCTGGAGTGTTGACAGGGGAGGATCACCCCTCCACTTT | CAWSVDRGGSPLHF
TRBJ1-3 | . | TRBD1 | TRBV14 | TGTGCCAGCAGCACCCGACAGGGAGAGAGCTCTGGAAACACCATATATTTT | CASSTRQGESSGNTIYF
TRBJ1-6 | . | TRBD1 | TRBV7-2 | TGTGCCAGCAGCTTAGAGCAACAGGGGGCAAGCTCACCCCTCCACTTT | CASSLEQQGASSPLHF
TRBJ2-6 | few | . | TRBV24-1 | TGTGCCACCAGTGATTCCCTATCATCCCCCCGCTCTGGGGCCAACGTCCTGACTTTC | CATSDSLSSPRSGANVLTF
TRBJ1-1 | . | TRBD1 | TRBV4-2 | TGTGCCAGCAGCCGACAGACAGGGGTGAACACTGAAGCTTTCTTT | CASSRQTGVNTEAFF
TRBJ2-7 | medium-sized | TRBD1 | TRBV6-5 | TGTGCCAGCAGTAAGGGACAGGGGTACGAGCAGTACTTC | CASSKGQGYEQYF
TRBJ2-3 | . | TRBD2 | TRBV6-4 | TGTGCCAGCAGCGATACTAGCGGGGGGGCCGGGTCAGATACGCAGTATTTT | CASSDTSGGAGSDTQYF
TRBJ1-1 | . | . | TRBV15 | TGTGCCACCAGCAGGTCAGGAGAAGCTTTCTTT | CATSRSGEAFF
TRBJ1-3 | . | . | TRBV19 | TGTGCCAGTAAAATCAGGGACTCTGGAAACACCATATATTTT | CASKIRDSGNTIYF
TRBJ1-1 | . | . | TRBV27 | TGTGCCAGCAGTGAAAAGACCATGCGGGCTAAAGCTTTCTTT | CASSEKTMRAKAFF
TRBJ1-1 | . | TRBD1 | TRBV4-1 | TGCGCCAGCAGCCAGGGACAGGGATTCCCTGAAGCTTTCTTT | CASSQGQGFPEAFF
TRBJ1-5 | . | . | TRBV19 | TGTGCCAGTAATTATGGAGTCAATCAGCCCCAGCATTTT | CASNYGVNQPQHF
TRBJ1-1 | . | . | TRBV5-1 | TGCGCCAGCAGCTTGGCAGGGATGAGTGAAGCTTTCTTT | CASSLAGMSEAFF
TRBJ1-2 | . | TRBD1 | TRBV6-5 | TGTGCCAGCACCACCCAACAGGGGAACTATGGCTACACCTTC | CASTTQQGNYGYTF
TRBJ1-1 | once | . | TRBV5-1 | TGCGCCAGCTCCACAGGGCTCGAAGGGGCTGAAGCTTTCTTT | CASSTGLEGAEAFF
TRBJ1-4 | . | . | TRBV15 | TGTGCCACCAGCAGAGCCCCGGGGGGTCGACAGAATGAAAAACTGTTTTTT | CATSRAPGGRQNEKLFF
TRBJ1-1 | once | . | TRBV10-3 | TGTGCCATCAGTGACGGCCCAGGGTTCGATCAAGCTTTCTTT | CAISDGPGFDQAFF
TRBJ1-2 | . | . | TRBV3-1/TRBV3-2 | TGTGCCAGCAGTCAACATTCAGACAGAAAGGGCTACACCTTC | CASSQHSDRKGYTF
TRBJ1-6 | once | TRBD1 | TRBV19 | TGTGCCAGTAAGGAGGGACAGGGCGATTCACCCCTCCACTTT | CASKEGQGDSPLHF
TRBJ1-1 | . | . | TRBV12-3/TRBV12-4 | TGTGCCAGCAGTTTAAAGGGAGAGGTTGAAGCTTTCTTT | CASSLKGEVEAFF
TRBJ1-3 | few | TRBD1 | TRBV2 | TGTGCCAGCAATCCCGGGACAGGGGCTGGAAACACCATATATTTT | CASNPGTGAGNTIYF
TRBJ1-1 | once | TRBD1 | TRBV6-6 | TGTGCCAGCAAAAAAGGGACAGGCACTGAAGCTTTCTTT | CASKKGTGTEAFF
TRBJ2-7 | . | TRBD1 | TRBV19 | TGTGCCAGTATGGGACAGAGCTCCTACGAGCAGTACTTC | CASMGQSSYEQYF
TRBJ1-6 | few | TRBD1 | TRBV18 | TGTGCCAGCTCACCTCAGGGGCTTACCGGGACAGGAAGGACACCCCTCCACTTT | CASSPQGLTGTGRTPLHF
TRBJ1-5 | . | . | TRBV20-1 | TGCAGTGCTAGTCCCTCATCGGGGAATCAGCCCCAGCATTTT | CSASPSSGNQPQHF
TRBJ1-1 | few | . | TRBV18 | TGTGCCAGCTCAGCTCCCGGGGGGGGCACTGAAGCTTTCTTT | CASSAPGGGTEAFF
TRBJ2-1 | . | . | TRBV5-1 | TGCGCCAGCAGCTTAGAGGGATCTTCCTACAATGAGCAGTTCTTC | CASSLEGSSYNEQFF
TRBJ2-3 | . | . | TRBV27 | TGTGCCACCAAAGGGACTTCGGGGGCAGATACGCAGTATTTT | CATKGTSGADTQYF
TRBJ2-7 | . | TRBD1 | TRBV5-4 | TGTGCCAGCAGCCCTCCGACAGGGGGCATGGGGGAGCAGTACTTC | CASSPPTGGMGEQYF